The TCR beta chain described here comes from a study of T cells in localized non-small cell lung cancer. Study observations and caveats: Clonality of T cells reached its maximum in uninvolved adjacent lung, surpassing tumor. Multi-region tumor sequencing was not done, so intratumor heterogeneity could not be excluded. For the top 100 tumor clones, a median about 56 also appeared in adjacent lung.

Sequencing used immunoSEQ multiplex PCR; TCRdb keeps in-frame clones, though not all of them. The sample holds around 100,000 clones, 80% to 90% seen once. Per germline, CDR1 MGHRA and CDR2 YSYEKL. Trimming removed 1 base from V and 0 bases from J, with 13 bases in between. The CDR3 is 17 residues long. About this clone itself: What it binds is not known.

This receptor was obtained from a man aged 40-75 years with stage I squamous cell lung carcinoma. The source was peripheral blood, collected before any cancer treatment. The chain has TRBV4-1 and TRBJ2-1; D gene uncertain. The chain's CDR3 is CASSQARTESSYNEQFF. CDR3 sequence (DNA): TGCGCCAGCAGCCAAGCTCGGACGGAGAGCTCCTACAATGAGCAGTTCTTC.